These 18 T cell receptor beta chains came from one sample sequenced in a study of chemoradiotherapy in HPV16-positive cancers. TCRdb keeps only in-frame clones here, not all; method: immunoSEQ multiplex PCR. The sample lists roughly 14,000 clones, roughly 93% occurring once. The source was blood, collected from a patient who underwent chemoradiotherapy. The receptors come from a human donor with HPV-associated anogenital cancer.

This clone was counted once. V and J are TRBV7-9 and TRBJ2-5, with D possibly TRBD1 on 5 matching bases. The CDR3 contains 15 residues. V lost 1 base to trimming and J lost 1 base, with 10 bases between them. Per the germline V gene, CDR1 is SEHNR and CDR2 is FQNEAQ (reference sequence). CDR3 bases: TGTGCCAGCAGCTTAGAGGCAGGGTTCCAAGAGACCCAGTACTTC. Translated: CASSLEAGFQETQYF.

The V gene is TRBV4-1, the J gene TRBJ2-5; TRBD1 or TRBD2 may be the D gene (6 bases each). With 2 bases removed from V and 4 bases from J, the gap between germline ends came to 8 bases. The CDR3 covers 13 residues. The germline CDR1 and CDR2 sequences are MGHRA and YSYEKL. The CDR3 region is CASSQRGVETQYF. For the CDR3, the DNA is TGCGCCAGCAGCCAAAGGGGGGTAGAGACCCAGTACTTC.

This chain connects TRBV11-3 to TRBJ2-1, with TRBD1 matching 7 bases. V shed 1 base, J shed 1 base, and the junction held 7 bases outside the gene matches. The CDR3 contains 17 residues. The germline CDR1 and CDR2 sequences are SGHNT and YENEEA. The CDR3 loop is CASSLGPRQGSYNEQFF. Here the CDR3 DNA reads TGTGCCAGCAGCTTAGGCCCCCGACAGGGTTCCTACAATGAGCAGTTCTTC.

V gene TRBV6-6 combines with J gene TRBJ2-7, with a weak D call TRBD2 (6 bases). Germline V lookup: CDR1 MNHNY, CDR2 SVGAGI (reference sequence). Trimming left V 7 bases short and J 4 bases short, with 23 bases between. The CDR3 runs to 16 residues. The CDR3 loop reads CASTPGETPGKYEQYF. DNA for the CDR3: TGTGCCAGCACGCCGGGGGAAACTCCAGGGAAATACGAGCAGTACTTC.

The chain couples TRBV9 to TRBJ2-3, with 9 positions matching TRBD2. V lost 4 bases to trimming and J lost 4 bases; unmatched junction nucleotides: 13. This CDR3 spans 17 amino acids. CDR1 SGDLS and CDR2 YYNGEE come from the germline V gene. The CDR3 region is CASSPPHAGGLSDTQYF. In DNA form, the CDR3 reads TGTGCCAGCAGCCCCCCTCATGCGGGGGGGCTCTCAGATACGCAGTATTTT.

This chain links TRBV14 with TRBJ2-3; D tentatively fits TRBD1 or TRBD2 (5 bases each). This CDR3 contains 15 residues. V lost 3 bases and J 8 bases, leaving 18 bases between the germline ends. The V gene's germline CDR1 is SGHDN and CDR2 FVKESK. The DNA of the CDR3 is TGTGCCAGCAGCCAGTCGGGACGCCCGTGGGGTACGCAGTATTTT. Its translation is CASSQSGRPWGTQYF.

This sequence joins TRBV9 and TRBJ2-3, with 8 bases that match TRBD2. The germline V gene has CDR1 SGDLS and CDR2 YYNGEE. Germline trimming cut 1 base from V and 4 bases from J; bases unmatched to any gene: 8. The CDR3 is 16 amino acids. This CDR3 reads CASSVNPGLEPDTQYF. CDR3 nucleotides: TGTGCCAGCAGCGTAAACCCGGGACTAGAACCAGATACGCAGTATTTT. Together with reference TRBV9 and TRBJ2-3, the CDR3 gives the full variable domain: DSGVTQTPKHLITATGQRVTLRCSPRSGDLSVYWYQQSLDQGLQFLIQYYNGEERAKGNILERFSAQQFPDLHSELNLSSLELGDSALYFCASSVNPGLEPDTQYFGPGTRLTVL.

The CDR3: CASVESLSQPQHF. The DNA for the CDR3 is TGTGCCAGCGTCGAGTCCTTGAGTCAGCCCCAGCATTTT. V is TRBV18 and J is TRBJ1-5; D is uncertain. V dropped 8 bases and J dropped 6 bases, with 14 bases sitting between them. Germline assignment: CDR1 KGHSH and CDR2 LQKENI. The CDR3 runs to 13 residues. Complete variable domain (other parts from reference TRBV18 and TRBJ1-5): NAGVMQNPRHLVRRRGQEARLRCSPMKGHSHVYWYRQLPEEGLKFMVYLQKENIIDESGMPKERFSAEFPKEGPSILRIQQVVRGDSAAYFCASVESLSQPQHFGDGTRLSIL.

This rearrangement joins TRBV11-3 to TRBJ1-3, with D perhaps matching TRBD1 (5 bases). V lost 2 bases and J 0 bases, leaving 11 bases between the germline ends. Germline V gene sequence: CDR1 SGHNT, CDR2 YENEEA. This CDR3 is built from 16 residues. The CDR3 sequence: CASSLKGQISGNTIYF. CDR3 DNA: TGTGCCAGCAGCTTAAAGGGGCAGATCTCTGGAAACACCATATATTTT.

The rearrangement links TRBV7-6 to TRBJ2-2; D is uncertain. Germline V gene lookup returns CDR1 SGHVS and CDR2 FNYEAQ. The V gene lost 3 bases and the J gene lost 7 bases, with 9 bases spanning the gap. The CDR3 covers 13 residues. This CDR3 reads CASSFDHFGELFF. The CDR3 bases are TGTGCCAGCAGCTTCGACCATTTCGGGGAGCTGTTTTTT.

The genes are TRBV6-1 and TRBJ1-3; D unclear. Germline V gives CDR1 MNHNS, CDR2 SASEGT. Trimming left V 7 bases short and J 0 bases short, with 10 bases between. The CDR3 totals 14 residues. The CDR3 nucleotides read TGTGCCAGCATCCCAGACACCTCTGGAAACACCATATATTTT. It encodes CASIPDTSGNTIYF.

V and J are TRBV6-5 and TRBJ2-7; 13 nucleotides line up with TRBD2. Germline CDR1 reads MNHEY; CDR2 reads SVGAGI. This CDR3 has 15 residues. The J segment lost 2 bases and the V segment lost 2 bases, leaving 0 bases of the junction unmatched. CDR3 residues: CASSYTSGGAYEQYF. The CDR3 DNA follows: TGTGCCAGCAGTTACACTAGCGGGGGGGCCTACGAGCAGTACTTC.

The rearrangement links TRBV7-2 to TRBJ1-5; D might be TRBD1 (5 bases). CDR1 and CDR2 (germline): SGHTA, FQGNSA. The CDR3 length is 16 residues. The V gene lost 1 base and the J gene lost 3 bases, with 13 bases spanning the gap. The DNA for the CDR3 is TGTGCCAGCAGCTTAGGAGCCAGGGAGAACAATCAGCCCCAGCATTTT. It encodes CASSLGARENNQPQHF.

The chain joins TRBV10-2 to TRBJ2-1; 10 bases fit TRBD2. From germline, CDR1 is WSHSY and CDR2 SAAADI. This CDR3 region has 14 residues. V trimming: 7 bases; J trimming: 4 bases; junction bases outside the gene matches: 4. The CDR3: CASTLSGGYNEQFF. The CDR3 DNA follows: TGCGCCAGCACCCTTAGCGGGGGGTACAATGAGCAGTTCTTC.

The chain links TRBV2 to TRBJ1-2; TRBD1 matches at 9 bases. Per the germline V gene, CDR1 is SNHLY and CDR2 is FYNNEI. The CDR3 contains 12 residues. This CDR3 is CDRGQGVQGYTF. The CDR3 DNA reads TGTGACAGGGGACAGGGAGTACAGGGCTACACCTTC. The variable domain in full, completed from reference TRBV2 and TRBJ1-2, reads EPEVTQTPSHQVTQMGQEVILRCVPISNHLYFYWYRQILGQKVEFLVSFYNNEISEKSEIFDDQFSVERPDGSNFTLKIRSTKLEDSAMYFCDRGQGVQGYTFGSGTRLTVV.

The V gene is TRBV9, the J gene TRBJ2-2; 15 bases map to TRBD2. CDR3 length: 20 residues. With V trimmed by 0 bases and J by 0 bases, 6 bases remained unmatched. Per the germline V gene, CDR1 is SGDLS and CDR2 is YYNGEE. The chain's CDR3 is CASSVGGGLAGGTNTGELFF. CDR3 DNA: TGTGCCAGCAGCGTAGGCGGGGGACTAGCGGGGGGAACGAACACCGGGGAGCTGTTTTTT.

This clone appeared once. The gene calls are TRBV5-4 and TRBJ2-5; no definite D call. The V gene's germline CDR1 is SGHNT and CDR2 YYREEE (reference sequence). There are 15 residues in the CDR3. Deletions cut 4 bases from V and 4 bases from J, with 17 bases between. CDR3 loop: CASSPHLETRETQYF. CDR3 nucleotide sequence: TGTGCCAGCAGCCCACATTTGGAAACGAGAGAGACCCAGTACTTC.

The J gene is TRBJ1-1, the V gene TRBV5-1; 7 positions match TRBD1. This CDR3 comprises 13 residues. J lost 3 bases, V lost 3 bases, and 2 bases had no gene match. CDR1 is SGHRS and CDR2 is YFSETQ in the germline V gene. CDR3 DNA sequence: TGCGCCAGCAGCTCGGGACAGTACACTGAAGCTTTCTTT. Protein sequence: CASSSGQYTEAFF.